Each of the 26 T cell receptor beta chains below was sequenced from the same sample in a study of blood T cell repertoires in COVID-19. Sequenced by immunoSEQ multiplex PCR; TCRdb stores in-frame clones only, minus some. The table lists about 220,000 clones, around 82% of them singletons, with 5.5% to 8.5% in the top ten. The sequenced material came from peripheral blood. The receptors were sampled from a woman between 65 and 79 years old with acute or convalescent COVID-19.

The chain has TRBV9 and TRBJ2-5, with 8 bases fitting TRBD1. V trimming: 3 bases; J trimming: 2 bases; junction bases outside the gene matches: 3. CDR3 length: 14 residues. Per germline, CDR1 SGDLS and CDR2 YYNGEE. The CDR3 spells CASSAQGGQETQYF. The CDR3 coding sequence is TGTGCCAGCAGCGCACAGGGGGGACAAGAGACCCAGTACTTC. Filled out from reference TRBV9 and TRBJ2-5, the complete variable domain reads DSGVTQTPKHLITATGQRVTLRCSPRSGDLSVYWYQQSLDQGLQFLIQYYNGEERAKGNILERFSAQQFPDLHSELNLSSLELGDSALYFCASSAQGGQETQYFGPGTRLLVL.

The rearrangement uses TRBV3-1 (or the pseudogene TRBV3-2) and TRBJ1-2; a weak D match, TRBD1 (5 bases). CDR3 length: 14 residues. V was cut by 3 bases and J by 2 bases, with 10 bases left in between. CDR1 is LGHDT and CDR2 is YNNKEL in the germline V gene (reference sequence). CDR3 coding DNA: TGTGCCAGCAGCCACCAGGGAGGGAACTATGGCTACACCTTC. This translates into CASSHQGGNYGYTF.

The V call is TRBV20-1, the J call TRBJ2-3; 11 bases agree with TRBD2. V dropped 3 bases and J dropped 2; count of bases not matched to a gene: 4. Germline CDR1 DFQATT, CDR2 SNEGSKA (reference sequence). This CDR3 region has 15 residues. CDR3 in amino acids: CSASPLAGDTDTQYF. For the CDR3, the DNA is TGCAGTGCTAGTCCACTAGCGGGGGACACAGATACGCAGTATTTT.

The chain uses TRBV6-1 and TRBJ2-3, with D possibly TRBD2 on 6 matching bases. Per the germline V gene, CDR1 is MNHNS and CDR2 is SASEGT. With 2 bases removed from V and 0 bases from J, the gap between germline ends came to 15 bases. There are 17 residues in the CDR3. CDR3 sequence reads: CASSELGDLISTDTQYF. CDR3 nucleotides: TGTGCCAGCAGTGAACTAGGGGACTTAATTAGCACAGATACGCAGTATTTT.

The chain joins TRBV12-3 or TRBV12-4 to TRBJ2-5; a weak D match, TRBD2 (5 bases). The CDR3 length is 13 residues. Trimming left V 6 bases short and J 3 bases short, with 11 bases between. DNA of the CDR3: TGTGCCAGCAGCCTACTAGTTGAAGAGACCCAGTACTTC. Translation gives CASSLLVEETQYF.

This clone was observed a single time. V is TRBV5-1 and J is TRBJ1-1; maybe TRBD1 (6 bases). Germline loops: CDR1 SGHRS, CDR2 YFSETQ. Trimming cost V 7 bases and J 6 bases, with 19 bases left between them. The length of the CDR3 is 14 residues. The CDR3 is CASASAGGPSEAFF. CDR3 bases: TGCGCCAGCGCTTCGGCGGGGGGGCCGTCTGAAGCTTTCTTT.

The rearrangement uses TRBV5-4 and TRBJ1-4, with D unresolved. The germline CDR1 and CDR2 sequences are SGHNT and YYREEE (reference sequence). V lost 4 bases, J lost 8 bases, and 21 bases lay in between. CDR3 length equals 16 residues. The CDR3 nucleotides read TGTGCCAGCAGCCCGGGAGGTGGACGCTCGGGGGAAAAACTGTTTTTT. This gives the protein CASSPGGGRSGEKLFF. The full variable domain, its missing parts supplied by reference TRBV5-4 and TRBJ1-4, is ETGVTQSPTHLIKTRGQQVTLRCSSQSGHNTVSWYQQALGQGPQFIFQYYREEENGRGNFPPRFSGLQFPNYSSELNVNALELDDSALYLCASSPGGGRSGEKLFFGSGTQLSVL.

The chain is built from TRBV13 and TRBJ1-3; D unclear. Germline CDR1 PRHDT, CDR2 FYEKMQ (reference sequence). The V gene lost 6 bases and the J gene lost 0 bases, with 15 bases spanning the gap. The CDR3 sequence is 16 residues long. CDR3 amino acids: CASSRTATLSGNTIYF. The CDR3 nucleotides are TGTGCCAGCAGTCGTACAGCCACGCTCTCTGGAAACACCATATATTTT.

This chain links TRBV29-1 with TRBJ2-7; 13 bases fit TRBD2. V was clipped by 5 bases and J by 7 bases; unmatched bases: 5. The germline gives CDR1 SQVTM, CDR2 ANQGSEA. The CDR3 covers 13 residues. The CDR3 loop is CSVSGTSGVEQYF. DNA of the CDR3: TGCAGCGTTTCCGGGACTAGCGGGGTTGAGCAGTACTTC.

The chain recombines TRBV4-1 with TRBJ1-1; 12 bases map to TRBD1. The germline CDR1 and CDR2 sequences are MGHRA and YSYEKL. This CDR3 spans 18 amino acids. After removal of 4 bases from V and 1 base from J, the junction contained 10 bases not matched to a gene. The CDR3 spells CASSRPPGQGARNTEAFF. The CDR3 DNA sequence: TGCGCCAGCAGCCGACCCCCGGGACAGGGGGCGCGGAACACTGAAGCTTTCTTT.

This clone was counted between two and nine times. The CDR3 DNA follows: TGTGCCAGCAGCTCTGACCCGACAGCGAACACTGAAGCTTTCTTT. Amino acids: CASSSDPTANTEAFF. The chain links TRBV5-4 to TRBJ1-1; a weak D match, TRBD1 (5 bases). The CDR3 loop spans 15 amino acids. Trimming shortened V by 3 bases and J by 1 base, and 13 bases separated the two germline ends. The germline CDR1 and CDR2 sequences are SGHNT and YYREEE (reference sequence).

The rearrangement links TRBV10-3 to TRBJ1-1; D unclear. Per germline, CDR1 ENHRY and CDR2 SYGVKD. The V gene lost 11 bases and the J gene lost 1 base, with 17 bases spanning the gap. The CDR3 has 14 residues. In DNA, the CDR3 is TGTGCCGCTCGAGAGAGGGAATGGAACACTGAAGCTTTCTTT. As protein: CAAREREWNTEAFF.

V is TRBV4-3 and J is TRBJ1-3; D remains ambiguous. Germline V gene sequence: CDR1 LGHNA, CDR2 YSLEER. This CDR3 is 15 amino acids long. V lost 0 bases, J lost 2 bases, and 8 bases lay in between. CDR3 in DNA: TGCGCCAGCAGCCAAGACACCGGGACTGGAAACACCATATATTTT. Translation: CASSQDTGTGNTIYF.

This clone came up once. The rearrangement links TRBV9 to TRBJ2-1, with 12 nucleotides matching TRBD2. Germline CDR1 and CDR2: SGDLS and YYNGEE. The CDR3 has 15 residues. The V segment lost 7 bases and the J segment 4 bases; nucleotides outside the gene matches: 6. CDR3 in amino acids: CASSRTSGVYNEQFF. Written as DNA, the CDR3 is TGTGCCAGCTCCCGGACTAGCGGGGTGTACAATGAGCAGTTCTTC.

The V call is TRBV6-5, the J call TRBJ2-5, with D possibly being TRBD2 (5 bases). Germline lookup yields CDR1 MNHEY and CDR2 SVGAGI. Trimming stripped 0 bases from V and 4 bases from J, with 15 bases between. This CDR3 is 16 amino acids long. In DNA form, the CDR3 reads TGTGCCAGCAGTTACTCGATTGGTCGGGGATTAGAGACCCAGTACTTC. Translated, it gives CASSYSIGRGLETQYF.

The rearrangement joins TRBV6-5 to TRBJ1-1; 7 bases agree with TRBD1. From germline, CDR1 is MNHEY and CDR2 SVGAGI. J was trimmed by 2 bases and V by 0 bases; bases with no gene match: 3. The CDR3 loop spans 15 amino acids. CDR3 amino acids: CASSYSGTDNTEAFF. In DNA form, the CDR3 reads TGTGCCAGCAGTTACTCAGGGACAGATAACACTGAAGCTTTCTTT.

V and J are TRBV5-1 and TRBJ2-1; 8 nucleotides agree with TRBD1. This CDR3 has 14 amino acids. Germline V gene lookup returns CDR1 SGHRS and CDR2 YFSETQ. Unmatched junction bases numbered 17, after V lost 6 bases and J lost 15 bases. Here the CDR3 reads CASTLPGQGKNPFF. The CDR3, as DNA: TGCGCCAGCACGCTACCCGGACAGGGTAAAAATCCGTTCTTC.

The chain couples TRBV10-1 to TRBJ1-6; the D is unclear. CDR1 and CDR2 from the germline V gene are WNHNN and SYGVQD (reference sequence). The germline V and J ends were trimmed by 0 bases and 9 bases, with 12 bases remaining between them. CDR3 size: 15 residues. DNA of the CDR3: TGCGCCAGCAGTGAGTCGACGGTCCGGGGTTCACCCCTCCACTTT. Translating it yields CASSESTVRGSPLHF.

The chain carries TRBV29-1 and TRBJ2-7, with 9 bases fitting TRBD1. Looked up from germline, CDR1 is SQVTM and CDR2 is ANQGSEA. V was pared by 3 bases and J by 6 bases, with 6 bases of the junction left unmatched. The CDR3 consists of 13 residues. The CDR3 region is CSVEDRGGFEQYF. The CDR3 bases are TGCAGCGTTGAGGACAGGGGAGGTTTCGAGCAGTACTTC.

The CDR3 region has the DNA TGTGCCACCAGCAGAGATACAGGGTACAATCAGCCCCAGCATTTT. Protein: CATSRDTGYNQPQHF. The rearrangement joins TRBV15 to TRBJ1-5; possible D gene TRBD1, 6 bases. The CDR3 is 15 residues long. Trimming left V 0 bases short and J 3 bases short, with 9 bases between. Germline V lookup: CDR1 LNHNV, CDR2 YYDKDF (reference sequence).

The genes are TRBV18 and TRBJ2-3, with TRBD2 matching over 10 bases. The germline V gene has CDR1 KGHSH and CDR2 LQKENI. This CDR3 is built from 16 residues. The trim removed 2 bases at V and 5 bases at J, leaving 7 bases unmatched. CDR3 nucleotides: TGTGCCAGCTCACCAACGAGCGGGGGGGCAATAGATACGCAGTATTTT. Encoded protein: CASSPTSGGAIDTQYF.

The V gene is TRBV19, the J gene TRBJ1-1; 8 bases match TRBD1. The V and J ends lost 7 bases and 6 bases, in that order; junction bases with no gene match: 7. CDR3 length equals 13 residues. CDR1 and CDR2 from the germline V gene are LNHDA and SQIVND (reference sequence). CDR3 region: CASNQGARSEAFF. The CDR3 DNA reads TGTGCCAGTAACCAGGGGGCGCGGTCTGAAGCTTTCTTT.

This clone was seen only once. The rearrangement uses TRBV20-1 and TRBJ2-1, with a weak D call TRBD1 (6 bases). Germline V gives CDR1 DFQATT, CDR2 SNEGSKA (reference sequence). Trimming pared 4 bases from V and 10 bases from J, leaving 11 bases between. The CDR3 consists of 11 residues. The CDR3 nucleotides read TGCAGTGCTAAAGGGGGAGTCGAGCAGTTCTTC. Translating gives CSAKGGVEQFF.

The chain couples TRBV6-5 to TRBJ2-3; 7 positions agree with TRBD2. The ends lost 6 bases at V and 3 bases at J; junction bases unmatched: 6. This CDR3 comprises 14 residues. Germline CDR1 and CDR2: MNHEY and SVGAGI. For the CDR3, the DNA is TGTGCCAGCAGGACGGGACTAATGACAGATACGCAGTATTTT. Protein product: CASRTGLMTDTQYF.

The J gene is TRBJ2-2, the V gene TRBV4-2, with 8 bases fitting TRBD2. Germline V lookup: CDR1 LGHNA, CDR2 YNFKEQ. V shed 1 base, J shed 1 base, and the junction held 5 bases outside the gene matches. The CDR3 sequence is 17 residues long. The CDR3 loop reads CASSQVFSGRNTGELFF. In nucleotides, the CDR3 is TGTGCCAGCAGCCAAGTGTTCAGCGGGAGGAACACCGGGGAGCTGTTTTTT.

V and J are TRBV3-1 (or the pseudogene TRBV3-2) and TRBJ2-1; no clear D. Looked up from germline, CDR1 is LGHDT and CDR2 is YNNKEL (reference sequence). V lost 2 bases and J 0 bases, leaving 11 bases between the germline ends. CDR3 length: 16 residues. CDR3 in amino acids: CASSQLTSSSYNEQFF. CDR3 DNA: TGTGCCAGCAGCCAACTGACATCAAGCTCCTACAATGAGCAGTTCTTC.